The present entry profiles one T cell receptor (beta chain) with its context. In the original analysis: The authors estimated nucleated cell counts from reference gene primer amplification. Assay used: immunoSEQ multiplex PCR; TCRdb lists only in-frame clones, some missing. The V and J calls and clone size were taken over from that table, and D and trimming were inferred from the DNA. The sample has fewer than 15,000 clones, roughly 89% seen once. Trimming shortened V by 6 bases and J by 3 bases, and 16 bases separated the two germline ends. The CDR3 contains 15 residues. Germline assignment: CDR1 SGHNT and CDR2 YYREEE (reference sequence). This sample was included in a study of blood T cell repertoires in COVID-19. Turning to the study itself: Sites across the United States, Italy and Spain contributed samples from acute and convalescent COVID-19. T cells, B-cell-depleted T cells, or PBMCs supplied cDNA or gDNA.

The sequence was collected from a human donor with active COVID-19. The donor label of this sample is uncertain. This chain connects TRBV5-4 to TRBJ1-3, with D possibly matching TRBD1 (6 bases). The material sequenced was peripheral blood. The CDR3 DNA is TGTGCCAGCACCTCGGACAGAGAGCGTGGAAACACCATATATTTT. This translates into CASTSDRERGNTIYF.